This TCR beta chain was recorded in a study of cytomegalovirus exposure and HLA in healthy donors. 60 Vbeta and 13 Jbeta primers were used in PCR. Assay used: immunoSEQ multiplex PCR; TCRdb lists only in-frame clones, some missing. The data contain tens of thousands of clones, approximately 78% of them singletons. Unrecorded for this donor was the CMV serostatus. In germline, CDR1 is SGHNT, CDR2 YYREEE (reference sequence). The CDR3 spans 15 residues. Trimming left V 2 bases short and J 4 bases short, with 15 bases between. The chain uses TRBV5-4 and TRBJ1-2; a weak D match, TRBD1 (5 bases). This clonotype originated in a human donor in good health. The specimen sequenced was PBMCs. DNA of the CDR3: TGTGCCAGCAGCTTCATGGGACTGCTAACCTATGGCTACACCTTC. Translation: CASSFMGLLTYGYTF.